One and the same sample provided the 20 T cell receptor beta chains below, sequenced in a study of human T cells and chemical hapten exposure. Time point here: patch test 1, 2 weeks after DPC sensitization. Treatment denoted: therapeutic diphenylcyclopropenone sensitization with weekly scalp DPC. TCRdb recomputed calls from the RACE reads with MiXCR, one row per CDR3 protein. The repertoire holds some 94,000 distinct CDR3 sequences, with 12% as singletons. Specimen: whole blood, collected in connection with sensitization to the hapten diphenylcyclopropenone (DPC). These receptors originate from a woman in her forties with alopecia areata. Some clones in this sample may be carry-over from other donors' samples.

The CDR3 DNA reads TGTGCCAGCAGTACGAGTGTGGATTACGAGCAGTACTTC. Translated: CASSTSVDYEQYF. The chain uses TRBV28 and TRBJ2-7; D unclear. The CDR3 sequence is 13 residues long. The germline gives CDR1 MDHEN, CDR2 SYDVKM. V dropped 5 bases and J dropped 4 bases, with 12 bases sitting between them.

V usage is TRBV20-1 and J usage is TRBJ1-1; possibly TRBD1 for D (6 bases). Trimming stripped 6 bases from V and 0 bases from J, with 14 bases between. Germline V lookup: CDR1 DFQATT, CDR2 SNEGSKA (reference sequence). The CDR3 runs 14 residues. CDR3: CSARDTGVNTEAFF. The CDR3 DNA reads as TGCAGTGCCCGGGACACGGGGGTGAACACTGAAGCTTTCTTT.

The chain links TRBV20-1 to TRBJ2-7, with TRBD2 identical over 12 bases. CDR1 and CDR2 (germline): DFQATT, SNEGSKA (reference sequence). This CDR3 is 14 amino acids long. The J segment lost 4 bases and the V segment lost 5 bases, leaving 6 bases of the junction unmatched. DNA of the CDR3: TGCAGTGCTGGTCCTAGCGGGAGGGATTACGAGCAGTACTTC. It codes for CSAGPSGRDYEQYF.

This rearrangement joins TRBV3-1 to TRBJ2-1; 11 positions match TRBD2. This CDR3 region has 15 residues. CDR1 LGHDT and CDR2 YNNKEL come from the germline V gene (reference sequence). Losses at the gene ends were 3 bases for V and 4 bases for J; bases not matched to a gene: 2. CDR3 amino acids: CASSHSGRDYNEQFF. The CDR3 DNA is TGTGCCAGCAGCCATAGCGGGAGGGATTACAATGAGCAGTTCTTC.

This chain connects TRBV9 to TRBJ1-5; D perhaps matches TRBD1 (6 bases). The CDR3 is made up of 15 amino acids. In germline, CDR1 is SGDLS, CDR2 YYNGEE. Trimming stripped 0 bases from V and 1 base from J, with 8 bases between. The CDR3 bases are TGTGCCAGCAGCGTAGGGGGGCAGAGCAATCAGCCCCAGCATTTT. It codes for CASSVGGQSNQPQHF.

This clonotype has more than one count but fewer than ten. The CDR3 sequence is CASRLGLAGTDTQYF. The CDR3 DNA reads as TGTGCCAGCAGGTTGGGGCTAGCGGGCACAGATACGCAGTATTTT. The chain joins TRBV27 to TRBJ2-3; 7 positions agree with TRBD2. The V gene's germline CDR1 is MNHEY and CDR2 SMNVEV (reference sequence). The CDR3 is made up of 15 amino acids. Germline trimming cut 6 bases from V and 1 base from J; bases unmatched to any gene: 7.

V usage is TRBV29-1 and J usage is TRBJ2-1; D is possibly TRBD2 (5 bases). V lost 5 bases, J lost 3 bases, and 5 bases lay in between. Germline V gives CDR1 SQVTM, CDR2 ANQGSEA. CDR3 length: 11 residues. Written as DNA, the CDR3 is TGCAGCGTTACTAGCTACAATGAGCAGTTCTTC. Its translation: CSVTSYNEQFF.

The chain carries TRBV12-3 or TRBV12-4 and TRBJ1-6, with 9 nucleotides matching TRBD1. The V gene end was trimmed by 7 bases and the J gene end by 12 bases; junction bases not matched to a gene: 4. The CDR3 runs 12 residues. The CDR3 protein is CASNRQGGPLHF. For the CDR3, the DNA is TGTGCCAGCAATCGACAGGGGGGACCCCTCCACTTT.

This clonotype has a handful of counts. J is TRBJ2-3 and V is TRBV7-2, with D uncertain. The CDR3 spans 12 residues. The V and J ends lost 5 bases and 4 bases respectively, with 7 bases between them. Germline values: CDR1 SGHTA, CDR2 FQGNSA. CDR3 nucleotides: TGTGCCAGCAGCCCGTGGGCAGATACGCAGTATTTT. The encoded protein is CASSPWADTQYF.

DNA for the CDR3: TGTGCCAGCAGCTTTTTTTTTGGTAACACAGATACGCAGTATTTT. Encoded protein: CASSFFFGNTDTQYF. The chain combines TRBV7-2 with TRBJ2-3; D call uncertain. V was cut by 3 bases and J by 2 bases, with 12 bases left in between. The CDR3 runs to 15 residues. Germline V gene sequence: CDR1 SGHTA, CDR2 FQGNSA.

The chain uses TRBV5-1 and TRBJ1-2; D gene ambiguous. Between the trimmed V and J ends, which lost 3 bases and 0 bases, there was a span of 12 bases. The germline V gene encodes CDR1 SGHRS and CDR2 YFSETQ. This CDR3 comprises 15 residues. CDR3 amino acids: CASSWQDGANYGYTF. CDR3 DNA sequence: TGCGCCAGCAGCTGGCAGGACGGAGCTAACTATGGCTACACCTTC.

This rearrangement joins TRBV5-1 to TRBJ2-1, with TRBD2 matching over 7 bases. This CDR3 spans 15 amino acids. With 0 bases clipped from V and 4 bases from J, the junction kept 4 bases outside the gene matches. Germline assignment: CDR1 SGHRS and CDR2 YFSETQ. The CDR3 loop is CASSLASGTYNEQFF. CDR3 DNA sequence: TGCGCCAGCAGCTTGGCTAGCGGTACTTACAATGAGCAGTTCTTC.

This clonotype was found a few times. The chain couples TRBV6-6 to TRBJ2-3; 7 nucleotides line up with TRBD2. This CDR3 has 15 amino acids. Germline V CDR1 and CDR2: MNHNY, SVGAGI (reference sequence). Trimming at V came to 3 bases and at J to 3 bases, leaving 6 bases not matched to a gene. Here the CDR3 reads CASSYLADTTDTQYF. DNA of the CDR3: TGTGCCAGCAGTTATCTAGCGGACACAACAGATACGCAGTATTTT.

The chain recombines TRBV10-3 with TRBJ2-2, with D tentatively TRBD2 (5 bases). Germline-derived CDR1 and CDR2 are ENHRY and SYGVKD. This CDR3 has 12 residues. Trimming stripped 7 bases from V and 7 bases from J, with 10 bases between. In DNA form, the CDR3 reads TGTGCCATCATCGGGGAACGCGGGGAGCTGTTTTTT. Protein product: CAIIGERGELFF.

Points on this clonotype: Given a much more abundant clone one base away, this may be a read error. The chain is built from TRBV7-6 and TRBJ2-3; 8 bases map to TRBD2. The germline V gene has CDR1 SGHVS and CDR2 FNYEAQ. CDR3 length equals 15 residues. For the CDR3, the DNA is TGTGCCGGCAGCTTAGCGGGGCAGAACACAGATACGCAGTATTTT. Translation gives CAGSLAGQNTDTQYF.

This clonotype was found a few times. The J gene is TRBJ2-7, the V gene TRBV18, with TRBD2 matching over 11 bases. The CDR3 is 16 amino acids. From germline, CDR1 is KGHSH and CDR2 LQKENI. Losses at the gene ends were 1 base for V and 2 bases for J; bases not matched to a gene: 4. The CDR3 region has the DNA TGTGCCAGCTCACCACGAGGGACTAGCGGAACCTACGAGCAGTACTTC. Translation: CASSPRGTSGTYEQYF.

This clonotype showed up just a few times. This chain connects TRBV28 to TRBJ2-7; D is perhaps TRBD2 (5 bases). The V end was cut by 0 bases, the J end by 4 bases, with 7 bases between. Germline V CDR1 and CDR2: MDHEN, SYDVKM. The CDR3 consists of 13 residues. CDR3 coding DNA: TGTGCCAGCAGTTTATGGGGGAGATACGAGCAGTACTTC. Protein product: CASSLWGRYEQYF.

The chain carries TRBV20-1 and TRBJ1-2, with D maybe TRBD1 (5 bases). This CDR3 spans 11 amino acids. V was clipped by 6 bases and J by 4 bases, with 9 bases between them. Looked up from germline, CDR1 is DFQATT and CDR2 is SNEGSKA (reference sequence). The CDR3 here is CSAGAGYGYTF. The DNA for the CDR3 is TGCAGTGCAGGGGCGGGCTATGGCTACACCTTC.

The chain combines TRBV21-1 with TRBJ2-1; the D call of TRBD2 is as the table states it, not checked on the DNA. TRBV21-1 is termed a pseudogene. CDR3 size: 19 residues. CDR3 region: CASSVPGLAVLLSYNEQFF. Written as DNA, the CDR3 is TGTGCCAGCAGCGTTCCGGGACTAGCGGTCCTCCTCTCCTACAATGAGCAGTTCTTC.

The chain has TRBV18 and TRBJ2-7; no clear D. Germline V lookup: CDR1 KGHSH, CDR2 LQKENI. Trimming removed 3 bases from V and 1 base from J, with 10 bases in between. CDR3 length: 14 residues. CDR3 protein: CASSPEFGSYEQYF. DNA of the CDR3: TGTGCCAGCTCACCGGAATTCGGTTCCTACGAGCAGTACTTC.